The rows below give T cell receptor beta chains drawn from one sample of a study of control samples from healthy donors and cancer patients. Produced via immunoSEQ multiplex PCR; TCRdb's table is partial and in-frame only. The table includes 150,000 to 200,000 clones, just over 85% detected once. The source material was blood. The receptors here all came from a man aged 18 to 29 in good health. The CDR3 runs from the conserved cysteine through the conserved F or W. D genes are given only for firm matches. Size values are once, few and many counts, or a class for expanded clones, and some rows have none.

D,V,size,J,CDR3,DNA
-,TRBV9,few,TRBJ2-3,CASSHLSGRGTDTQYF,TGTGCCAGCAGCCACCTTTCGGGCAGGGGCACAGATACGCAGTATTTT
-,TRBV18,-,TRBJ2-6,CASSQQGGSSGANVLTF,TGTGCCAGCTCACAACAGGGGGGGAGCTCTGGGGCCAACGTCCTGACTTTC
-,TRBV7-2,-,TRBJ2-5,CASSLVFRYQETQYF,TGTGCCAGCAGCTTAGTGTTTAGGTACCAAGAGACCCAGTACTTC
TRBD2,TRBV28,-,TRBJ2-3,CARLTPGTSGTDTQYF,TGTGCCCGACTAACCCCCGGGACTAGCGGCACAGATACGCAGTATTTT
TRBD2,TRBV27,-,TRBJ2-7,CASSLWGTSNFYEQYF,TGTGCCAGCAGTTTATGGGGGACTAGTAATTTCTACGAGCAGTACTTC
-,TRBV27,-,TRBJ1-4,CASSLSLRGGKLFF,TGTGCCAGCAGTTTATCGTTGAGGGGAGGAAAACTGTTTTTT
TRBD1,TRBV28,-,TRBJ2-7,CASRTGPSYEQYF,TGTGCCAGCAGGACAGGGCCGTCCTACGAGCAGTACTTC
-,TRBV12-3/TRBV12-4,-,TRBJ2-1,CASCTGPYNEQFF,TGTGCCAGCTGCACCGGACCCTACAATGAGCAGTTCTTC
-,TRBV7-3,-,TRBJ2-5,CASSSRPGATETQYF,TGTGCCAGCAGCTCCCGACCAGGGGCTACAGAGACCCAGTACTTC
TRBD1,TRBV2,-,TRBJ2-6,CASSEQGASGANVLTF,TGTGCCAGCAGTGAACAGGGGGCGTCTGGGGCCAACGTCCTGACTTTC
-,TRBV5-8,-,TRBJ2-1,CASSLTAPYNEQFF,TGTGCCAGCAGCCTAACAGCCCCCTACAATGAGCAGTTCTTC
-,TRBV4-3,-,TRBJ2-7,CASSQDLGGGNNEQYF,TGCGCCAGCAGCCAAGATCTAGGAGGGGGTAACAACGAGCAGTACTTC
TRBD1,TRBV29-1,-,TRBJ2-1,CSVERGRHGDREFDEQFF,TGCAGCGTTGAAAGGGGACGCCACGGGGACAGGGAATTCGATGAGCAGTTCTTC
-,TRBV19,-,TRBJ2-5,CASSIDGQETQYF,TGTGCCAGTAGTATAGACGGCCAAGAGACCCAGTACTTC
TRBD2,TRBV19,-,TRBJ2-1,CATRTSGYNEQFF,TGTGCCACCCGGACTAGCGGTTACAATGAGCAGTTCTTC
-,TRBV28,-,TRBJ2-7,CASSFAARSYEQYF,TGTGCCAGCAGTTTCGCGGCACGATCCTACGAGCAGTACTTC
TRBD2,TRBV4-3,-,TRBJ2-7,CASSPGLAGYEQYF,TGCGCCAGCAGCCCTGGGCTAGCGGGATACGAGCAGTACTTC
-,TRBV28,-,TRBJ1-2,CASSLSQNYGYTF,TGTGCCAGCAGTTTATCACAGAACTATGGCTACACCTTC
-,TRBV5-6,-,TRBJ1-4,CASSWTTTRGGEKLFF,TGTGCCAGCAGCTGGACGACAACGCGGGGTGGTGAAAAACTGTTTTTT
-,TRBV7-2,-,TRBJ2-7,CASSRRSVDSHEQYF,TGTGCCAGCAGCCGCCGTTCTGTGGACAGCCACGAGCAGTACTTC
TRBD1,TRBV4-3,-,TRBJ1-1,CASSQDYGTGPTEAFF,TGCGCCAGCAGCCAAGATTACGGGACAGGGCCCACTGAAGCTTTCTTT
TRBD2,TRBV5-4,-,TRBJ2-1,CASSLAGGPRNEQFF,TGTGCCAGCAGCTTAGCGGGGGGGCCAAGGAATGAGCAGTTCTTC
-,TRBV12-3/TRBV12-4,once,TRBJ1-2,CASSWDASSGYTF,TGTGCCAGCAGTTGGGACGCGAGTAGTGGCTACACCTTC
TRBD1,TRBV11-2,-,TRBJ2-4,CASSLYRVGDRGYYIQYF,TGTGCCAGCAGCTTATACAGAGTTGGGGACAGGGGGTATTACATTCAGTACTTC
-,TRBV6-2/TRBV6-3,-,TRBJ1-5,CASSLGHSRVSAQHF,TGTGCCAGCAGTCTGGGCCACTCCCGTGTATCAGCCCAGCATTTT
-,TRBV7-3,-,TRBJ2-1,CASSLIGNEQFF,TGTGCCAGCAGCTTAATCGGGAATGAGCAGTTCTTC
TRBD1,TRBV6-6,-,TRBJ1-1,CASRPTAGGRTEAFF,TGTGCCAGCAGGCCGACCGCAGGGGGCCGGACTGAAGCTTTCTTT
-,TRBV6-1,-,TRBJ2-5,CASSRDPQETQYF,TGTGCCAGCAGCCGAGACCCTCAAGAGACCCAGTACTTC
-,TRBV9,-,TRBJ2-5,CASSVLASQETQYF,TGTGCCAGCAGCGTATTAGCGTCCCAAGAGACCCAGTACTTC
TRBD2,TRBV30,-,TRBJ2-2,CAWSVGGGANTGELFF,TGTGCCTGGAGTGTTGGCGGGGGGGCGAACACCGGGGAGCTGTTTTTT
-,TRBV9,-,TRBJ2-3,CASSGGVGTDTQYF,TGTGCCAGCAGCGGAGGGGTGGGTACAGATACGCAGTATTTT
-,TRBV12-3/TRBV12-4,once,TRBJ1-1,CASSLETGASAFF,TGTGCCAGCAGTTTAGAAACGGGGGCGAGCGCTTTCTTT
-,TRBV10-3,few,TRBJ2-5,CAISESSNRGAGETQYF,TGTGCCATCAGTGAGTCATCGAACAGGGGCGCGGGGGAGACCCAGTACTTC
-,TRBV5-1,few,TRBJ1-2,CASSFGRGETYGYTF,TGCGCCAGCAGCTTTGGCAGGGGCGAGACCTATGGCTACACCTTC
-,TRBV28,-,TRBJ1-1,CASSFPGARNTEAFF,TGTGCCAGCAGTTTTCCGGGGGCGCGGAACACTGAAGCTTTCTTT
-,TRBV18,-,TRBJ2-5,CASSPRQETQYF,TGTGCCAGCTCCCCCCGCCAAGAGACCCAGTACTTC
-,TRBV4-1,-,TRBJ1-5,CASSLGTAGQPQHF,TGCGCCAGCAGCCTTGGGACGGCCGGTCAGCCCCAGCATTTT
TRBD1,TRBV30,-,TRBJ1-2,CAWSVRDRGYGYTF,TGTGCCTGGAGTGTACGGGACAGGGGCTATGGCTACACCTTC
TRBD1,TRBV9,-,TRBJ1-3,CASSPRTGGGSSGNTIYF,TGTGCCAGCAGCCCACGGACAGGGGGAGGGAGCTCTGGAAACACCATATATTTT
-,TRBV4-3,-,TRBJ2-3,CASSQDTGVTDTQYF,TGCGCCAGCAGCCAAGATACCGGAGTCACAGATACGCAGTATTTT
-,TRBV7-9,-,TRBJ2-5,CASTPPAQETQYF,TGTGCCAGCACCCCGCCGGCTCAAGAGACCCAGTACTTC
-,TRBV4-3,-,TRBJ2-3,CASSPDPSTDTQYF,TGCGCCAGCAGCCCGGACCCCAGCACAGATACGCAGTATTTT
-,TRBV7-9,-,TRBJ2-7,CASSTGTSYEQYF,TGTGCCAGCAGCACCGGGACCTCCTACGAGCAGTACTTC
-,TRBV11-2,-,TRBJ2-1,CASSDTSRQLSSYNEQFF,TGTGCCAGCAGCGATACAAGCAGACAGCTGAGCTCCTACAATGAGCAGTTCTTC
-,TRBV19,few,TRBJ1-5,CASSRVRGSNQPQHF,TGTGCCAGTAGTAGGGTCAGGGGAAGTAATCAGCCCCAGCATTTT
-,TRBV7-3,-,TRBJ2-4,CASSSTGRGNIQYF,TGTGCCAGCAGCTCGACAGGGAGGGGTAACATTCAGTACTTC
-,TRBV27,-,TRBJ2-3,CASSSGGRGTDTQYF,TGTGCCAGCAGCTCCGGGGGGCGGGGCACAGATACGCAGTATTTT
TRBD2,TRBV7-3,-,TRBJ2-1,CASSYDRLAGPNNEQFF,TGTGCCAGCAGCTATGACCGACTAGCGGGGCCAAACAATGAGCAGTTCTTC
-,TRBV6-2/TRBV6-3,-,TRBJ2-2,CASSYSTRDTGELFF,TGTGCCAGCAGTTACTCGACCCGGGACACCGGGGAGCTGTTTTTT
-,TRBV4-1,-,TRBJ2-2,CASSLSSTGELFF,TGCGCCAGCAGCCTCTCTTCCACCGGGGAGCTGTTTTTT